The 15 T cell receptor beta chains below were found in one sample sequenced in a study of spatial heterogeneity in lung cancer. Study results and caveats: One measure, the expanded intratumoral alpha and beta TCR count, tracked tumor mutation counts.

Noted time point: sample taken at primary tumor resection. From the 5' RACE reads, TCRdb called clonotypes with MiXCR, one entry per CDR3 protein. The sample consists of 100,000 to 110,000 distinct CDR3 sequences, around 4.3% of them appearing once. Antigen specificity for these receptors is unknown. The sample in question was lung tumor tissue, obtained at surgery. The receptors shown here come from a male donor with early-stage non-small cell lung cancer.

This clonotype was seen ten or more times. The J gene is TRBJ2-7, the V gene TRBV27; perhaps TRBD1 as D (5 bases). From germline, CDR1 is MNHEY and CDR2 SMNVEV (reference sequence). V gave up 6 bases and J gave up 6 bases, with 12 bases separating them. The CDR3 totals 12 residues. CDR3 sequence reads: CASRDTFSEQYF. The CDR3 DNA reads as TGTGCCAGCAGGGACACCTTTAGCGAGCAGTACTTC.

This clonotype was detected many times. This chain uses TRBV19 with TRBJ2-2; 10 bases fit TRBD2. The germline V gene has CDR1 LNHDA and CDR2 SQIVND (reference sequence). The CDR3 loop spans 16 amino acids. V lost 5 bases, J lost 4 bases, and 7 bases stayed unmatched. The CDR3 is CASSVSSGSVTGELFF. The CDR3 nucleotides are TGTGCCAGTAGTGTTTCTAGCGGGAGTGTCACCGGGGAGCTGTTTTTT.

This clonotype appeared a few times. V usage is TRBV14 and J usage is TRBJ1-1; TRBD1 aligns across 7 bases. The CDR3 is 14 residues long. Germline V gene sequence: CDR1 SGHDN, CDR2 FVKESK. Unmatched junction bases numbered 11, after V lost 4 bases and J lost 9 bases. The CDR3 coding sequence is TGTGCCAGCAGCCCCCGGAATCAGGGGGTGCAAGCTTTCTTT. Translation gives CASSPRNQGVQAFF.

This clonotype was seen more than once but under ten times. CDR3 sequence reads: CASSPAPSGRALEQFF. The DNA for the CDR3 is TGTGCCAGTAGCCCAGCCCCAAGCGGGAGGGCCCTTGAGCAGTTCTTC. The J gene is TRBJ2-1, the V gene TRBV19, with 10 bases that match TRBD2. The J segment lost 9 bases and the V segment lost 6 bases, leaving 14 bases of the junction unmatched. The CDR3 covers 16 residues. Germline-derived CDR1 and CDR2 are LNHDA and SQIVND (reference sequence).

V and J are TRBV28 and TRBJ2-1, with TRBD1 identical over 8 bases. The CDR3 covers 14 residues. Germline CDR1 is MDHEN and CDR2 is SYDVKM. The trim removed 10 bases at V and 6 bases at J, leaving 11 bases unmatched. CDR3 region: CAIMERTGRNEQFF. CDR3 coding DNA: TGTGCCATTATGGAAAGGACAGGGCGCAATGAGCAGTTCTTC.

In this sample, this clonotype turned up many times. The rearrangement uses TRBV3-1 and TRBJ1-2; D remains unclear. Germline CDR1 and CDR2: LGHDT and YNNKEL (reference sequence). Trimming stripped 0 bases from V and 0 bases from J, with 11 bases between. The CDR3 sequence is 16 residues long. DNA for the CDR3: TGTGCCAGCAGCCAAGATTTCGACGGAGCTAACTATGGCTACACCTTC. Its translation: CASSQDFDGANYGYTF.

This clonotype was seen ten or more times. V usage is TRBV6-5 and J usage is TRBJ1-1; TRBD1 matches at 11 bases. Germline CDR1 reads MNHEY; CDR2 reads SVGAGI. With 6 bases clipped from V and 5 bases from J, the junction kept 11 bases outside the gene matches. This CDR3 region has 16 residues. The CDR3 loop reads CASSSRTGGIGTEAFF. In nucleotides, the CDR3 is TGTGCCAGCAGCTCGCGGACAGGGGGCATAGGGACTGAAGCTTTCTTT.

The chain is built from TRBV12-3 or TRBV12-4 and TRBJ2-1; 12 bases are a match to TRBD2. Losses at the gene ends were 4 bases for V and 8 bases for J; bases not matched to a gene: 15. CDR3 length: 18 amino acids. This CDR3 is CASSSRWTSGTACDEQFF. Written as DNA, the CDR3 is TGTGCCAGCAGTTCCCGATGGACTAGCGGGACCGCCTGTGATGAGCAGTTCTTC.

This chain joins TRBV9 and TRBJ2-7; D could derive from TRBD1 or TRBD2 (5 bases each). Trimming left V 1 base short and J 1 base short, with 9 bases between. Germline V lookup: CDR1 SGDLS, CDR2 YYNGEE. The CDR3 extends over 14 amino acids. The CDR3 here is CASSVWDGSYEQYF. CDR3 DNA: TGTGCCAGCAGCGTATGGGACGGTTCCTACGAGCAGTACTTC. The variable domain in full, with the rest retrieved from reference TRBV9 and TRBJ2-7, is DSGVTQTPKHLITATGQRVTLRCSPRSGDLSVYWYQQSLDQGLQFLIQYYNGEERAKGNILERFSAQQFPDLHSELNLSSLELGDSALYFCASSVWDGSYEQYFGPGTRLTVT.

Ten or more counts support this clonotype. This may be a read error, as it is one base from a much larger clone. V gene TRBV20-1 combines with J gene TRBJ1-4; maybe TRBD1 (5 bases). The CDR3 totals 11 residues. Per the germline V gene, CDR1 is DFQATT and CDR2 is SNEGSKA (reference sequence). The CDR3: CSAIRGGIGLF. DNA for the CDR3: TGCAGTGCAATCCGGGGCGGGATCGGGCTTTTT.

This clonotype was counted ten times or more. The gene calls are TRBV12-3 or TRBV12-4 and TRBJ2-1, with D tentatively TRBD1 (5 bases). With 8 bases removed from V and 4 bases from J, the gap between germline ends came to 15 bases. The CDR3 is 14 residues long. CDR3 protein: CASGTSAGYNEQFF. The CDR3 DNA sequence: TGTGCCAGCGGAACCAGTGCAGGGTACAATGAGCAGTTCTTC.

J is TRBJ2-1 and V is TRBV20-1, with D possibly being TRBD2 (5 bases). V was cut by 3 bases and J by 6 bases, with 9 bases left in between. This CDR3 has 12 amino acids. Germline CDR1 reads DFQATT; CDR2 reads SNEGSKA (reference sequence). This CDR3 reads CSASTSSNEQFF. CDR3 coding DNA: TGCAGTGCTAGTACTAGTTCCAATGAGCAGTTCTTC.

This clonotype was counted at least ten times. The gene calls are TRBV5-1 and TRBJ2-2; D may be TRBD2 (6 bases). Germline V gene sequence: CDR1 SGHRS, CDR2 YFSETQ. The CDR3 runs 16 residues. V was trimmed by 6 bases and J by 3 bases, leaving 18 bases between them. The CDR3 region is CASTLGAGTDTGELFF. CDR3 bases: TGCGCCAGCACCCTAGGTGCGGGGACGGACACCGGGGAGCTGTTTTTT.

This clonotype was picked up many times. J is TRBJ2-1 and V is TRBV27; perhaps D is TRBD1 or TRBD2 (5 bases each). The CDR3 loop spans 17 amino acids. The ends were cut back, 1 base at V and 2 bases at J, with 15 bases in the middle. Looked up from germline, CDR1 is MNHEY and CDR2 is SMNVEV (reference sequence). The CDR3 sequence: CASSLLPGPLTYNEQFF. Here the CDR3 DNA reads TGTGCCAGCAGTTTATTACCGGGACCGTTAACCTACAATGAGCAGTTCTTC.

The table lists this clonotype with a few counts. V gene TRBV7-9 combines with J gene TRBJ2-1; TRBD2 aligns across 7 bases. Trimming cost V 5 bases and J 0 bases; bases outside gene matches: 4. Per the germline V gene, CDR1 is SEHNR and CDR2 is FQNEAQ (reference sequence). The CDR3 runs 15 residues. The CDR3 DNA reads TGTGCCAGCAGCGTTAGCGGGTCCTCCTACAATGAGCAGTTCTTC. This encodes CASSVSGSSYNEQFF. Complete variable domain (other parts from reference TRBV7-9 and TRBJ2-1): DTGVSQNPRHKITKRGQNVTFRCDPISEHNRLYWYRQTLGQGPEFLTYFQNEAQLEKSRLLSDRFSAERPKGSFSTLEIQRTEQGDSAMYLCASSVSGSSYNEQFFGPGTRLTVL.